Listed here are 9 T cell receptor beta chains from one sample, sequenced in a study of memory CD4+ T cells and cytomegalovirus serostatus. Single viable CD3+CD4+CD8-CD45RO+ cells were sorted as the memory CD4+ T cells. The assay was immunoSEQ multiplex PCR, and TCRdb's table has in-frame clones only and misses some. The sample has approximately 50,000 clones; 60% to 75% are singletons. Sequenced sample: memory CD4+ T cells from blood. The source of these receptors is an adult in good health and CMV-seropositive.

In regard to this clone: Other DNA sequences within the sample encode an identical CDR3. This CDR3 reads CASSPGGNTQYF. In DNA form, the CDR3 reads TGTGCCAGCAGCCCCGGGGGAAATACGCAGTATTTT. The chain employs TRBV7-3 and TRBJ2-3; the D gene is possibly TRBD2 (6 bases). In germline, CDR1 is SGHTA, CDR2 FQGTGA. Trimming stripped 5 bases from V and 7 bases from J, with 10 bases between. CDR3 size: 12 residues.

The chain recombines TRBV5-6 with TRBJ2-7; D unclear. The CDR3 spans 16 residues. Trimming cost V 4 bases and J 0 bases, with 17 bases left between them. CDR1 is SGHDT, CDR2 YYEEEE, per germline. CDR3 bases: TGTGCCAGCAGCCCGATCTCAGGTCCGAGCTCCTACGAGCAGTACTTC. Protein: CASSPISGPSSYEQYF.

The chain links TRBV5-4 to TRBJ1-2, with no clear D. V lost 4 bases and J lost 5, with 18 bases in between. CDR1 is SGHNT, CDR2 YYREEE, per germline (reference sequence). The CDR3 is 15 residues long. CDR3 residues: CASSQDGHSVYGYTF. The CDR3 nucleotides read TGTGCCAGCAGCCAAGATGGGCACAGCGTGTATGGCTACACCTTC. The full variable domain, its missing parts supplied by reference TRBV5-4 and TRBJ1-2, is ETGVTQSPTHLIKTRGQQVTLRCSSQSGHNTVSWYQQALGQGPQFIFQYYREEENGRGNFPPRFSGLQFPNYSSELNVNALELDDSALYLCASSQDGHSVYGYTFGSGTRLTVV.

CDR3 region: CAISESARNQPQHF. The CDR3 nucleotides are TGTGCCATCAGTGAGTCGGCCAGAAATCAGCCCCAGCATTTT. The rearrangement joins TRBV10-3 to TRBJ1-5; no clear D. The CDR3 is 14 residues long. CDR1 is ENHRY, CDR2 SYGVKD, per germline. V lost 0 bases to trimming and J lost 4 bases, with 7 bases between them.

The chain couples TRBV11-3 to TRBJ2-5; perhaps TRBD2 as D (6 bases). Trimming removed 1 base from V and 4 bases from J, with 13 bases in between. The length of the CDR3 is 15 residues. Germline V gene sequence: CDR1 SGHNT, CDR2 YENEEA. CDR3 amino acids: CASSLVAGSGETQYF. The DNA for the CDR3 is TGTGCCAGCAGCTTAGTGGCGGGATCAGGAGAGACCCAGTACTTC.

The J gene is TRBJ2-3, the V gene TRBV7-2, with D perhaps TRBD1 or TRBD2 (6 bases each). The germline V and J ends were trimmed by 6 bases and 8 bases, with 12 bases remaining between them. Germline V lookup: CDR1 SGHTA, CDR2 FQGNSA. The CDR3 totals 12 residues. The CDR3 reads CASRGAGITQYF. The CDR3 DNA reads TGTGCCAGCAGGGGGGCGGGGATTACGCAGTATTTT.

The CDR3 DNA is TGTGCCAGCAGCTTAGGCCCCGGGGACACAGATACGCAGTATTTT. Amino acid sequence: CASSLGPGDTDTQYF. The V call is TRBV7-7, the J call TRBJ2-3, with D tentatively TRBD2 (5 bases). Per germline, CDR1 SSHAT and CDR2 FNYEAQ (reference sequence). The CDR3 is 15 residues long. V was pared by 1 base and J by 2 bases, with 10 bases between.

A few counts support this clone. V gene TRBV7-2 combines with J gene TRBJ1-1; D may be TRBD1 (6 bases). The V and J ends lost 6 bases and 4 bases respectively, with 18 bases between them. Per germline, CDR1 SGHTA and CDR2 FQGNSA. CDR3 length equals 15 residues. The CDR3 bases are TGTGCCAGCAGTTTGTGGGCAGGGGAGGGCACTGAAGCTTTCTTT. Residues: CASSLWAGEGTEAFF. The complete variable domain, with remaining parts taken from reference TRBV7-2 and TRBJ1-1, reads GAGVSQSPSNKVTEKGKDVELRCDPISGHTALYWYRQSLGQGLEFLIYFQGNSAPDKSGLPSDRFSAERTGGSVSTLTIQRTQQEDSAVYLCASSLWAGEGTEAFFGQGTRLTVV.

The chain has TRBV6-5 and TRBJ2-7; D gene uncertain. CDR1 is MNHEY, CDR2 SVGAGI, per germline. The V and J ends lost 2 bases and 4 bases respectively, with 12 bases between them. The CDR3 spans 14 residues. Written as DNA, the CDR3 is TGTGCCAGCAGTTACGCCCAAGAGCCTTACGAGCAGTACTTC. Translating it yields CASSYAQEPYEQYF.